Included here is one T cell receptor (beta chain) sequence, with context. Antigen: not known. The sample comes from a study of lymphopenia after photon versus proton radiotherapy. Assay used: immunoSEQ multiplex PCR; TCRdb lists only in-frame clones, some missing. The sample consists of 50,000 or so clones, about 92% of them appearing once. Notes on the study in general: Relative stability marked proton patients; photon patients lost diversity and naive cells.

The CDR3 loop spans 14 amino acids. V was trimmed by 0 bases and J by 0 bases, leaving 3 bases between them. Germline V gene data show CDR1 as LNHNV and CDR2 as YYDKDF (reference sequence). The TCR was taken from a woman aged 40 to 50 with cholangiocarcinoma. The sequences come from peripheral blood, collected from a patient treated with photon-based radiotherapy. J is TRBJ1-3 and V is TRBV15; no firm D call. The CDR3 DNA is TGTGCCACCAGCAGAGAGCACTCTGGAAACACCATATATTTT. This codes for CATSREHSGNTIYF.